This TCR beta chain stems from a study of T cell responses to AZD1222 COVID-19 vaccine. In the case of this clone: Its antigen is not identified.

General study points: Donors were mostly white British, more females; clonal diversity possibly underestimated. At 160-218 and 743-854, vaccine-associated CD4 TCRs were dominant, and they spanned spike. Increases in Spike-specific TCR breadth and depth were seen after two AZD1222 doses.

Per the germline V gene, CDR1 is SNHLY and CDR2 is FYNNEI. V lost 3 bases and J lost 4; bases outside the gene matches: 4. The CDR3 totals 16 residues. TCRdb keeps only in-frame clones here, not all; method: immunoSEQ multiplex PCR. This table holds 90,000 or so clones, around 86% found once. This rearrangement joins TRBV2 to TRBJ2-3; 13 nucleotides match TRBD2. The receptor was derived from an adult in good health. Sequences were derived from peripheral blood, sampled on day 0 of AZD1222 vaccination. The CDR3 DNA sequence: TGTGCCAGCAGTGACCGGACTAGCGGGAGCGCAGATACGCAGTATTTT. Residues: CASSDRTSGSADTQYF.